Listed here are 2 T cell receptor beta chains from one sample, sequenced in a study of T cells in Graves' hyperthyroidism and ophthalmopathy. Amplification targeted TCR beta CDR3 regions from RNA transcripts. The HTBI primer set served for first-round RT-PCR of the TCR CDR3. MiXCR, run by TCRdb on the multiplex PCR reads, gives a single entry per CDR3 protein. The sample shows around 800,000 distinct CDR3 sequences, over 35% of them seen only once. Source material: blood. Receptors were obtained from a young man with Graves' hyperthyroidism.

The chain recombines TRBV11-2 with TRBJ2-5; D perhaps matches TRBD2 (5 bases). Germline values: CDR1 SGHAT, CDR2 FQNNGV. The V and J ends lost 7 bases and 4 bases respectively, with 10 bases between them. This CDR3 has 12 amino acids. The CDR3 bases are TGTGCCAGCAACGGGGAAGGAGAGACCCAGTACTTC. Translating gives CASNGEGETQYF.

V is TRBV7-6 and J is TRBJ2-2, with 11 bases matching TRBD2. The germline V gene has CDR1 SGHVS and CDR2 FNYEAQ. With V trimmed by 2 bases and J by 4 bases, 3 bases remained unmatched. The CDR3 has 16 residues. Here the CDR3 reads CASSLNSGGVTGELFF. In DNA form, the CDR3 reads TGTGCCAGCAGCTTAAATAGCGGGGGGGTCACCGGGGAGCTGTTTTTT.